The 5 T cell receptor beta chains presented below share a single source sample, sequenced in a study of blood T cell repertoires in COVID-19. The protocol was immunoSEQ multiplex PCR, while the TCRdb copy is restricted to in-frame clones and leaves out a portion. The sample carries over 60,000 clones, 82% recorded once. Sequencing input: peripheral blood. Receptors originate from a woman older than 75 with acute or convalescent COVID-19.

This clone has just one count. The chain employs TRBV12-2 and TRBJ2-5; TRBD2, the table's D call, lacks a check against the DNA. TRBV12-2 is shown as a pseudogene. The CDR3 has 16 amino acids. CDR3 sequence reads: CASRWRTSGGRETQYF. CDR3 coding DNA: TGTGCAAGTCGCTGGAGGACTAGCGGGGGGAGAGAGACCCAGTACTTC.

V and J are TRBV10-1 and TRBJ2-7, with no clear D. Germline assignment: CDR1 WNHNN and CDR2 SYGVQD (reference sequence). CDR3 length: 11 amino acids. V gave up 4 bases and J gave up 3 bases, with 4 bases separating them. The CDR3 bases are TGCGCCAGCAGTGGAGGCTACGAGCAGTACTTC. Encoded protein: CASSGGYEQYF.

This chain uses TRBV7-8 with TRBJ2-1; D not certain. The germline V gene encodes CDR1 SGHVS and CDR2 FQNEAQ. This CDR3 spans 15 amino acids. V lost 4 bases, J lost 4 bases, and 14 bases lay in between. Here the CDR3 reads CASSSPKRPYNEQFF. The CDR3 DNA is TGTGCCAGCAGCTCCCCCAAGAGGCCTTACAATGAGCAGTTCTTC.

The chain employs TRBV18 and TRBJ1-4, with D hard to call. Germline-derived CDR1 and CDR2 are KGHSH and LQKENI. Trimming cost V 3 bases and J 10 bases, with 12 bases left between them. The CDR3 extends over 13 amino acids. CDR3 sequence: CASSPERFGKLFF. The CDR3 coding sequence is TGTGCCAGCTCACCCGAGAGGTTTGGAAAACTGTTTTTT.

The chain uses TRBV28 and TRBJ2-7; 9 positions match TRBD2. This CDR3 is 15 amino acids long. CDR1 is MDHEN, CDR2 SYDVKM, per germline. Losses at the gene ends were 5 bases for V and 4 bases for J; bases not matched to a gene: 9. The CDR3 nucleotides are TGTGCCAGCAGTGGCAGTAGCGGGAGTAGGTACGAGCAGTACTTC. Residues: CASSGSSGSRYEQYF. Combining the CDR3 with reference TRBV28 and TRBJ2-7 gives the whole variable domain DVKVTQSSRYLVKRTGEKVFLECVQDMDHENMFWYRQDPGLGLRLIYFSYDVKMKEKGDIPEGYSVSREKKERFSLILESASTNQTSMYLCASSGSSGSRYEQYFGPGTRLTVT.